These 3 T cell receptor beta chains share one sample of origin, sequenced in a study of CD8 T cells in ankylosing spondylitis. Findings and limits, study-wide: Seemingly distinctive of ankylosing spondylitis blood was a TCR beta motif formed by eight highly homologous variants.

TCRdb passed the 5' RACE reads through MiXCR, listing each CDR3 protein once. Of around 430,000 distinct CDR3 sequences in the sample, roughly 18% were seen once. These receptors have no known antigen. Sequencing was carried out using blood, either unsorted or a sorted T cell fraction (not recorded which). The receptor source for this set is a male donor with ankylosing spondylitis.

This chain links TRBV6-1 with TRBJ2-7; D perhaps matches TRBD2 (7 bases). Germline V gene lookup returns CDR1 MNHNS and CDR2 SASEGT. V gave up 5 bases and J gave up 1 base, with 12 bases separating them. This CDR3 comprises 14 residues. The CDR3 region is CASSRGGASYEQYF. The CDR3 DNA is TGTGCCAGCAGTAGGGGGGGTGCATCCTACGAGCAGTACTTC.

The genes are TRBV5-1 and TRBJ2-3; no clear D gene. The CDR3 consists of 12 residues. The ends were cut back, 2 bases at V and 2 bases at J, with 3 bases in the middle. CDR1 is SGHRS, CDR2 YFSETQ, per germline. CDR3 sequence: CASSFLTDTQYF. The CDR3, as DNA: TGCGCCAGCAGCTTTCTCACAGATACGCAGTATTTT.

This clonotype came up many times. The chain has TRBV28 and TRBJ2-5; 7 bases are shared with TRBD2. The CDR3 loop spans 14 amino acids. Germline values: CDR1 MDHEN, CDR2 SYDVKM. With V trimmed by 10 bases and J by 6 bases, 14 bases remained unmatched. This CDR3 reads CAIQRGGGSKTQYF. In DNA, the CDR3 is TGTGCCATCCAAAGGGGTGGCGGGAGCAAGACCCAGTACTTC.